This T cell receptor beta chain was recorded in a study of molecular identifiers for immune sequencing clone quantification (dated by TCRdb to the late 2010s). In terms of the full investigation: For a replicate experiment, RNA from roughly 20,000 or 100,000 naive CD8 T cells was divided into five aliquots, and four of the five aliquots were sequenced. CD8 T cells were used in a methods study to benchmark molecular-identifier clustering-based TCR repertoire sequencing (MIDCIRS) and TCR RNA copy counting. Study-wide conclusions, independent of this receptor: Spiked-in Jurkat TCR RNA (around nine copies' worth), which is not part of the donor repertoire, was contained in the naive libraries. Clones above 20 RNA copies held over 98% of molecules in CMV-specific effector cells but under 1% in naive cells. Without barcode sub-clustering, chimeric consensus sequences inflated TCR diversity; chimeras reached as high as 47%. Identical TCR molecules sharing a barcode could cause highly expanded clone sizes to be underestimated. Spiked-in Jurkat TCR RNA equivalent to a single cell was reported to be detectable even among approximately 1 million naive CD8 T cells. Modeling gave around 3.3 recovered TCR RNA copies per cell versus around 9.9 by digital PCR, implying approximately 30% capture efficiency.

In this sample, this clonotype turned up once. The antigen this receptor binds is unknown. The conserved final phenylalanine or tryptophan is absent from the CDR3, which likely points to a read error. From the germline V gene, CDR1 is MNHEY and CDR2 is SVGAGI. V and J are trimmed by 0 bases and 7 bases, and the gene matches miss 16 bases of the junction. The CDR3 numbers 19 amino acids, ends counted. Of the read, only the CDR3 DNA is kept; its 57 bases are in frame from base 1. Libraries came from PCR. The sequencing machine was a NextSeq 500. Bulk TCR libraries were prepared as previously described, using TCR primers listed in Table S5. Purification of total RNA was performed with the Qiagen AllPrep DNA/RNA kit. Before analysis, reads from multiple sequencing runs of one library were combined. Turning to the authors' computational methods: Only reads with exact TCR constant sequence were kept, trimmed to 150 nt, and grouped by their 12-nt molecular barcodes. Reads within each barcode group were sub-clustered using a 15% Levenshtein threshold, and quality-weighted consensus sequences were constructed for each RNA molecule. Non-functional sequences were discarded, and so were lower-count sequences lying one edit away from another sequence. Based on fitting two negative binomial distributions, any barcode sub-cluster with under 20% of the maximum read count was discarded. TCRdb reanalyzed the raw reads on its own, using fastp at Q25 for trimming and MiXCR for clone calling, and kept in-frame beta chains. Merged by CDR3 protein, the rows form single entries marked with the most common genes and DNA. What appears here as the V and J calls and clone size reflects TCRdb's work, not the paper's. Within this sample are 400,000 to 600,000 distinct CDR3 sequences, with around 25% of them counted one time only. Approximately 0.8% of the sample is in the top ten clones.

Libraries of naive CD8 T cells were built from anywhere between about 19,000 and 1,000,000 sorted cells, with 10%, 30% or 50% of the purified RNA used. Naive CD8 T cells were FACS-sorted as CD8+CD4-CCR7+CD45RA+ on a BD FACSAria II into RLT Plus buffer. Detection sensitivity was tested by spiking Jurkat RNA equal to fewer than twelve TCR copies' worth into samples containing roughly 19,000-1,000,000 naive CD8 T cells. Enrichment of CD8 T cells was done with RosetteSep CD8+ T Cell Enrichment Cocktail plus Ficoll-Paque, and ACK red cell lysis came afterward. The chain uses TRBV6-5 and TRBJ2-1, and 9 bases in between align with TRBD2. This receptor was obtained from a human donor in good health. Some libraries in this study had Jurkat cell RNA spiked in. Sequencing input: naive CD8+ T cells from blood, with Jurkat cell RNA spiked in. The sample's cell subset or site label, decoded: FACS-sorted CD8+CD4-CCR7+CD45RA+ naive T cells. The DNA sequence is given as TGTGCCAGCAGTTACTCGGTTCTTTTTGGCGGGGGGGCCCTGAATGAGCAGTTCCTC. It translates as CASSYSVLFGGGALNEQFL.